This TCR beta chain was captured in a study of T cell responses to AZD1222 COVID-19 vaccine. Study overall: Some second doses came at about 4 weeks and others at about 12 weeks; these were pooled.

CDR3 length equals 17 residues. Per the germline V gene, CDR1 is LGHDT and CDR2 is YNNKEL (reference sequence). V gave up 4 bases and J gave up 2 bases, with 18 bases separating them. Assay used: immunoSEQ multiplex PCR; TCRdb lists only in-frame clones, some missing. The table lists 130,000 to 150,000 clones, roughly nine tenths of them singletons. This specimen consisted of peripheral blood, obtained on day 0 of AZD1222 vaccination. The sequence came from an adult in good health. The rearrangement joins TRBV3-1 (or the pseudogene TRBV3-2) to TRBJ1-5, with D tentatively TRBD1 (6 bases). Here the CDR3 DNA reads TGTGCCAGCAGCCTGACTTACCAGGGGATCCGCAATCAGCCCCAGCATTTT. This encodes CASSLTYQGIRNQPQHF.